Below are 9 T cell receptor beta chains sequenced from a single sample in a study of blood T cell repertoires in COVID-19. Some clones are missing from TCRdb's copy, which holds only in-frame ones; the method was immunoSEQ multiplex PCR. The data hold over 400,000 clones, with more than 85% observed a single time. The sample consisted of PBMCs or T cells enriched from blood (not recorded which). The origin of the receptors is a woman aged 60-75 years who had recovered from COVID-19.

This clone turned up a few times. This chain connects TRBV11-2 to TRBJ2-7; TRBD1 might be the D (6 bases). This CDR3 spans 15 amino acids. The germline gives CDR1 SGHAT, CDR2 FQNNGV. Trimming pared 5 bases from V and 1 base from J, leaving 15 bases between. CDR3 residues: CASSNTRQASYEQYF. CDR3 sequence (DNA): TGTGCCAGCAGCAACACTAGACAGGCTTCCTACGAGCAGTACTTC.

This sequence joins TRBV9 and TRBJ2-5; D perhaps matches TRBD2 (6 bases). From germline, CDR1 is SGDLS and CDR2 YYNGEE. Trimming shortened V by 0 bases and J by 1 base, and 16 bases separated the two germline ends. The CDR3 totals 17 residues. The DNA of the CDR3 is TGTGCCAGCAGCGTAGGAGGTAGCGGAGAGATCCAAGAGACCCAGTACTTC. This gives the protein CASSVGGSGEIQETQYF.

This chain joins TRBV28 and TRBJ2-3; 7 bases match TRBD1. The germline CDR1 and CDR2 sequences are MDHEN and SYDVKM. The CDR3 runs to 14 residues. V gave up 5 bases and J gave up 0 bases; unmatched junction bases: 2. CDR3 amino acids: CASSAGGSTDTQYF. Here the CDR3 DNA reads TGTGCCAGCAGTGCAGGGGGTAGCACAGATACGCAGTATTTT.

Worth noting for this clone: Other nucleotide sequences in the sample specify the same CDR3. The genes are TRBV18 and TRBJ1-1; weak D call: TRBD1 (6 bases). V gave up 3 bases and J gave up 2 bases, with 10 bases separating them. The CDR3 totals 14 residues. CDR1 and CDR2 (germline): KGHSH, LQKENI. CDR3 loop: CASSPDRLNTEAFF. CDR3 nucleotide sequence: TGTGCCAGCTCACCTGACAGGCTTAACACTGAAGCTTTCTTT.

The rearrangement links TRBV4-1 to TRBJ2-1, with TRBD1 as a possible D gene (6 bases). V lost 1 base and J lost 2, with 12 bases in between. The germline CDR1 and CDR2 sequences are MGHRA and YSYEKL. The CDR3 extends over 16 amino acids. The CDR3 protein is CASSQVAGAAYNEQFF. The CDR3 DNA reads TGCGCCAGCAGCCAAGTCGCAGGGGCGGCCTACAATGAGCAGTTCTTC.

V and J are TRBV2 and TRBJ1-4, with a weak D call TRBD1 (5 bases). The CDR3 extends over 15 amino acids. Per germline, CDR1 SNHLY and CDR2 FYNNEI. Trimming cost V 6 bases and J 3 bases, with 14 bases left between them. The CDR3 here is CASRWNGAANEKLFF. The CDR3 nucleotides read TGTGCCAGCAGGTGGAATGGGGCGGCTAATGAAAAACTGTTTTTT.

The chain is built from TRBV10-3 and TRBJ2-3; D possibly corresponds to TRBD2 (6 bases). The germline V and J ends were trimmed by 2 bases and 5 bases, with 11 bases remaining between them. The CDR3 contains 14 residues. The germline CDR1 and CDR2 sequences are ENHRY and SYGVKD. Here the CDR3 reads CAISEVGGEDTQYF. CDR3 DNA: TGTGCCATCAGTGAGGTCGGGGGAGAAGATACGCAGTATTTT.

The rearrangement uses TRBV21-1 and TRBJ2-7; the table gives TRBD2 as D, unverified against the DNA. TRBV21-1 is reported as a pseudogene. The CDR3 covers 12 residues. CDR3 loop: CASSKGGGEQYV. The CDR3 DNA reads TGTGCCAGCAGCAAAGGGGGGGGAGAGCAGTACGTC.

The rearrangement joins TRBV6-5 to TRBJ1-4; no definite D call. The germline V gene encodes CDR1 MNHEY and CDR2 SVGAGI. The V end was cut by 6 bases, the J end by 2 bases, with 13 bases between. CDR3 length: 15 residues. The CDR3: CASRVVRNTNEKLFF. The CDR3 DNA sequence: TGTGCCAGCAGGGTGGTGAGGAATACTAATGAAAAACTGTTTTTT.